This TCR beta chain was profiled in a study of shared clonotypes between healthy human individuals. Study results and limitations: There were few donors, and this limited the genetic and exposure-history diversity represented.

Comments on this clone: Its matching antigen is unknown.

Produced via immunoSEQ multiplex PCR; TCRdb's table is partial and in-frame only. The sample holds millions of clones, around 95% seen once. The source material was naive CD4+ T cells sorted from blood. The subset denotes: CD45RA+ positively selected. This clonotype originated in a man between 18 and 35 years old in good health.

The chain's CDR3 is CAISDKGGTTDTQYF. CDR3 sequence (DNA): TGTGCCATCAGTGATAAGGGCGGGACGACAGATACGCAGTATTTT. This chain connects TRBV10-3 to TRBJ2-3; possibly TRBD2 for D (6 bases). This CDR3 region has 15 residues. The germline V gene encodes CDR1 ENHRY and CDR2 SYGVKD. V was trimmed by 3 bases and J by 3 bases, leaving 13 bases between them.